Sequencing of this T cell receptor beta chain was carried out in a study of T cell changes during pregnancy in multiple sclerosis. Only in-frame clones appear in the TCRdb table, and some are missing; sequencing was by immunoSEQ multiplex PCR. The sample has over 35,000 clones, 94% seen once. The germline V gene encodes CDR1 ENHRY and CDR2 SYGVKD. V shed 11 bases and J shed 8 bases, with 24 bases lying between them. The CDR3 is 15 residues long. This chain links TRBV10-3 with TRBJ2-2, with D tentatively TRBD1 (6 bases). The material was CD8+ T cells from peripheral blood mononuclear cells, obtained in the third trimester of pregnancy. This sequence was found in a female donor with multiple sclerosis, enrolled in a pregnancy study. DNA for the CDR3: TGTGCCGCAGGAGATGAGACAGGTTATTCAGGGGAGCTGTTTTTT. This encodes CAAGDETGYSGELFF.